Below, 24 T cell receptor beta chains from the same sample are listed, as sequenced in a study of CD8+ T cells in alopecia areata. Sequencing used cDNA as its template, made by extracting RNA and reverse transcribing it. The protocol was immunoSEQ multiplex PCR, while the TCRdb copy is restricted to in-frame clones and leaves out a portion. This table has about 82,000 clones, roughly 51% appearing once. The sample was NKG2D-high CD8+ T cells sorted from blood. Receptors originate from a human donor with alopecia areata.

The J gene is TRBJ2-7, the V gene TRBV2, with D perhaps assigned TRBD1 or TRBD2 (5 bases each). The CDR3 loop spans 11 amino acids. Germline CDR1 SNHLY, CDR2 FYNNEI. Between the trimmed V and J ends, which lost 4 bases and 6 bases, there was a span of 7 bases. In nucleotides, the CDR3 is TGTGCCAGCAGTGGGGGGATCGAGCAGTACTTC. This sequence encodes CASSGGIEQYF.

The genes are TRBV29-1 and TRBJ1-3; 8 bases are a match to TRBD1. The CDR3 length is 15 residues. The germline CDR1 and CDR2 sequences are SQVTM and ANQGSEA. V lost 3 bases and J lost 2; bases outside the gene matches: 6. CDR3 nucleotides: TGCAGCGTTGATGGTGACAGGGGAGCTGGAAACACCATATATTTT. It codes for CSVDGDRGAGNTIYF.

The V and J genes are TRBV5-6 and TRBJ2-1; D ambiguous. CDR1 is SGHDT and CDR2 is YYEEEE in the germline V gene. The CDR3 totals 13 residues. The V end lost 0 bases, the J end lost 4 bases, and 5 bases lay between the germline ends. CDR3 bases: TGTGCCAGCAGCTTGGCAAATTACAATGAGCAGTTCTTC. It encodes CASSLANYNEQFF.

J is TRBJ2-7 and V is TRBV4-1, with D unresolved. The germline gives CDR1 MGHRA, CDR2 YSYEKL. The V gene lost 4 bases and the J gene lost 2 bases, with 12 bases spanning the gap. This CDR3 contains 14 residues. This chain's CDR3 is CASSPAVGTYEQYF. The CDR3 DNA is TGCGCCAGCAGCCCCGCTGTAGGGACCTACGAGCAGTACTTC.

V and J are TRBV9 and TRBJ1-2, with 7 bases identical to TRBD1. Losses at the gene ends were 4 bases for V and 0 bases for J; bases not matched to a gene: 6. Germline lookup yields CDR1 SGDLS and CDR2 YYNGEE. The CDR3 is 15 residues long. The CDR3: CASSTGDAANYGYTF. CDR3 coding DNA: TGTGCCAGCAGCACAGGGGATGCCGCTAACTATGGCTACACCTTC.

Only a few counts were recorded for this clone. The V call is TRBV7-9, the J call TRBJ2-5; D remains unclear. Trimming stripped 4 bases from V and 5 bases from J, with 2 bases between. The germline V gene encodes CDR1 SEHNR and CDR2 FQNEAQ (reference sequence). The CDR3 loop spans 10 amino acids. The CDR3 sequence: CASSYETQYF. CDR3 nucleotide sequence: TGTGCCAGCAGCTATGAGACCCAGTACTTC. Supplemented by reference TRBV7-9 and TRBJ2-5, the full variable domain reads DTGVSQNPRHKITKRGQNVTFRCDPISEHNRLYWYRQTLGQGPEFLTYFQNEAQLEKSRLLSDRFSAERPKGSFSTLEIQRTEQGDSAMYLCASSYETQYFGPGTRLLVL.

This clone was detected only a few times. The chain has TRBV29-1 and TRBJ2-5, with 7 bases fitting TRBD1. CDR3 size: 16 residues. V dropped 3 bases and J dropped 0; count of bases not matched to a gene: 10. Germline CDR1 and CDR2: SQVTM and ANQGSEA. CDR3 nucleotide sequence: TGCAGCGTTGACACGCTCGGGACAGCATACCAAGAGACCCAGTACTTC. It codes for CSVDTLGTAYQETQYF. The entire variable domain, with the rest obtained from reference TRBV29-1 and TRBJ2-5, is as follows: SAVISQKPSRDICQRGTSLTIQCQVDSQVTMMFWYRQQPGQSLTLIATANQGSEATYESGFVIDKFPISRPNLTFSTLTVSNMSPEDSSIYLCSVDTLGTAYQETQYFGPGTRLLVL.

The rearrangement uses TRBV4-1 and TRBJ2-5, with D possibly being TRBD2 (5 bases). Trimming removed 0 bases from V and 3 bases from J, with 8 bases in between. Germline V gene lookup returns CDR1 MGHRA and CDR2 YSYEKL. CDR3 size: 14 residues. The CDR3 DNA follows: TGCGCCAGCAGCCAAGATGGGAGCGAAGAGACCCAGTACTTC. Protein: CASSQDGSEETQYF.

The CDR3 DNA reads TGTGCCAGTCAGGGGGTTACAGATACGCAGTATTTT. Translation: CASQGVTDTQYF. V gene TRBV27 combines with J gene TRBJ2-3, with 7 bases fitting TRBD1. CDR3 size: 12 residues. Germline-derived CDR1 and CDR2 are MNHEY and SMNVEV (reference sequence). Losses at the gene ends were 9 bases for V and 3 bases for J; bases not matched to a gene: 3.

The V call is TRBV29-1, the J call TRBJ2-1; 10 nucleotides align to TRBD1. Germline CDR1 reads SQVTM; CDR2 reads ANQGSEA. CDR3 size: 11 residues. V shed 6 bases and J 16 bases; nucleotides not matched to a gene: 9. CDR3 loop: CSVPGQGPSFF. DNA for the CDR3: TGCAGCGTACCGGGACAGGGGCCATCATTCTTC.

The CDR3 reads CASSVGDGDPYEQYF. CDR3 nucleotides: TGTGCCAGCAGTGTGGGGGACGGCGACCCCTACGAGCAGTACTTC. V gene TRBV28 combines with J gene TRBJ2-7; D is perhaps TRBD1 or TRBD2 (5 bases each). The CDR3 length is 15 residues. V lost 5 bases and J lost 2, with 16 bases in between. In germline, CDR1 is MDHEN, CDR2 SYDVKM.

This chain joins TRBV27 and TRBJ2-7; tentatively, D is TRBD2 (7 bases). The CDR3 extends over 13 amino acids. In germline, CDR1 is MNHEY, CDR2 SMNVEV (reference sequence). The ends were cut back, 2 bases at V and 6 bases at J, with 11 bases in the middle. The CDR3, as DNA: TGTGCCAGCAGTTTACGGGGGGCGGTCGAGCAGTACTTC. Protein: CASSLRGAVEQYF.

The chain uses TRBV29-1 and TRBJ2-5; perhaps D is TRBD1 or TRBD2 (6 bases each). The germline V and J ends were trimmed by 6 bases and 2 bases, with 28 bases remaining between them. Germline V gene sequence: CDR1 SQVTM, CDR2 ANQGSEA. This CDR3 is built from 18 residues. The CDR3 loop reads CSVPGQFGWGLNQETQYF. The CDR3, as DNA: TGCAGCGTCCCCGGACAGTTCGGATGGGGACTGAATCAAGAGACCCAGTACTTC.

The chain is built from TRBV14 and TRBJ2-7, with D hard to call. Germline loops: CDR1 SGHDN, CDR2 FVKESK. V shed 4 bases and J shed 1 base, with 8 bases lying between them. This CDR3 is built from 13 residues. CDR3 protein: CASSPYPSYEQYF. The CDR3 region has the DNA TGTGCCAGCAGCCCCTACCCTTCCTACGAGCAGTACTTC.

The rearrangement joins TRBV27 to TRBJ2-7, with D unresolved. CDR1 is MNHEY and CDR2 is SMNVEV in the germline V gene (reference sequence). This CDR3 has 13 amino acids. V was clipped by 8 bases and J by 2 bases, with 13 bases between them. This CDR3 is CASRLEDAYEQYF. The CDR3 nucleotides are TGTGCCAGCCGGCTGGAAGACGCCTACGAGCAGTACTTC.

This chain uses TRBV5-6 with TRBJ2-2, with D uncertain. The CDR3 has 12 amino acids. CDR1 is SGHDT and CDR2 is YYEEEE in the germline V gene. Between the trimmed V and J ends, which lost 2 bases and 5 bases, there was a span of 4 bases. The CDR3 reads CASSFITGELFF. DNA for the CDR3: TGTGCCAGCAGCTTTATAACCGGGGAGCTGTTTTTT.

The J gene is TRBJ2-5, the V gene TRBV28; unclear D gene. The germline gives CDR1 MDHEN, CDR2 SYDVKM. The germline V and J ends were trimmed by 3 bases and 5 bases, with 4 bases remaining between them. The CDR3 is 11 amino acids. The CDR3 loop is CASSFRETQYF. DNA for the CDR3: TGTGCCAGCAGTTTCCGGGAGACCCAGTACTTC.

V usage is TRBV7-9 and J usage is TRBJ2-5; TRBD1 is a possible D gene (6 bases). V dropped 5 bases and J dropped 0 bases, with 13 bases sitting between them. Germline V gives CDR1 SEHNR, CDR2 FQNEAQ (reference sequence). CDR3 size: 15 residues. CDR3 sequence: CASSIGQMYQETQYF. The CDR3 DNA is TGTGCCAGCAGCATAGGACAGATGTACCAAGAGACCCAGTACTTC.

A single count supports this clone. The V call is TRBV15, the J call TRBJ2-7, with 7 bases fitting TRBD1. Germline assignment: CDR1 LNHNV and CDR2 YYDKDF (reference sequence). V lost 2 bases and J lost 5; bases outside the gene matches: 9. This CDR3 has 15 amino acids. In nucleotides, the CDR3 is TGTGCCACCAGCAGACGTACAGGGGTCGGCGACGAGCAGTACTTC. Amino acids: CATSRRTGVGDEQYF. The full variable domain, rest sourced from reference TRBV15 and TRBJ2-7, is DAMVIQNPRYQVTQFGKPVTLSCSQTLNHNVMYWYQQKSSQAPKLLFHYYDKDFNNEADTPDNFQSRRPNTSFCFLDIRSPGLGDTAMYLCATSRRTGVGDEQYFGPGTRLTVT.

The gene calls are TRBV11-2 and TRBJ2-1; no reliable D call. Germline CDR1 is SGHAT and CDR2 is FQNNGV. V gave up 3 bases and J gave up 9 bases, with 12 bases separating them. The CDR3 spans 13 residues. Here the CDR3 reads CASSFTQMGEQFF. The CDR3 nucleotides are TGTGCCAGCAGCTTTACGCAAATGGGTGAGCAGTTCTTC.

The V call is TRBV5-1, the J call TRBJ2-1, with no clear D. CDR3 size: 11 residues. From germline, CDR1 is SGHRS and CDR2 YFSETQ. Between the trimmed V and J ends, which lost 4 bases and 10 bases, there was a span of 9 bases. This chain's CDR3 is CASSEGREQFF. The CDR3 DNA reads as TGCGCCAGCAGCGAAGGGCGGGAGCAGTTCTTC. Together with reference TRBV5-1 and TRBJ2-1, the CDR3 gives the full variable domain: KAGVTQTPRYLIKTRGQQVTLSCSPISGHRSVSWYQQTPGQGLQFLFEYFSETQRNKGNFPGRFSGRQFSNSRSEMNVSTLELGDSALYLCASSEGREQFFGPGTRLTVL.

This chain uses TRBV28 with TRBJ2-7; D perhaps matches TRBD1 (5 bases). Trimming removed 3 bases at V and 7 bases at J, with 19 bases between. This CDR3 is built from 15 residues. Germline V CDR1 and CDR2: MDHEN, SYDVKM. The CDR3 here is CASSFMGRDVREQYF. Here the CDR3 DNA reads TGTGCCAGCAGTTTTATGGGCAGGGATGTGCGTGAGCAGTACTTC.

The rearrangement links TRBV28 to TRBJ1-5; maybe TRBD1 (5 bases). The CDR3 has 13 amino acids. Germline loops: CDR1 MDHEN, CDR2 SYDVKM. Between the trimmed V and J ends, which lost 6 bases and 7 bases, there was a span of 13 bases. In DNA form, the CDR3 reads TGTGCCAGCAGCCTAGACAGTTCCCAGCCCCAGCATTTT. Protein: CASSLDSSQPQHF. Full variable domain (rest looked up from reference TRBV28 and TRBJ1-5): DVKVTQSSRYLVKRTGEKVFLECVQDMDHENMFWYRQDPGLGLRLIYFSYDVKMKEKGDIPEGYSVSREKKERFSLILESASTNQTSMYLCASSLDSSQPQHFGDGTRLSIL.

The chain recombines TRBV30 with TRBJ2-7; 8 bases align to TRBD2. The ends lost 3 bases at V and 5 bases at J; junction bases unmatched: 9. The CDR3 runs to 14 residues. Germline V lookup: CDR1 GTSNPN, CDR2 SVGIG (reference sequence). The CDR3 DNA is TGTGCCTGGAGCATTATCACGGGAGGGGACGAGCAGTACTTC. Translated, it gives CAWSIITGGDEQYF.